A single sample gave rise to the 29 T cell receptor beta chains below, sequenced in a study of T cells after posttransplantation cyclophosphamide (dated by TCRdb to the mid-2010s). Receptor amplification or capture employed the immunoSEQ multiplex PCR assay. Drawn from immuneACCESS, this table holds only the in-frame rearrangements with V and J called that TCRdb kept. Clones are partly lost; checked studies trace under half to an unresolved V gene and leave the rest unexplained. The sample contains over 9,000 clones, 85% to 95% of them found a single time. The ten largest clones capture approximately 0.3% of the sample. The sample was naive CD8+ T cells sorted from PBMCs. These receptors were collected from a man in his thirties or forties in good health and a related stem cell transplant donor.

The CDR3 DNA reads TGTGCCCTGGGGCCAGACCTCTCCTACGAGCAGTACTTC. Its protein is CALGPDLSYEQYF. V is TRBV7-9 and J is TRBJ2-7; D is possibly TRBD1 (5 bases). CDR1 SEHNR and CDR2 FQNEAQ come from the germline V gene (reference sequence). The CDR3 loop spans 13 amino acids. Trimming removed 11 bases from V and 0 bases from J, with 14 bases in between.

The gene calls are TRBV29-1 and TRBJ2-5; a weak D match, TRBD1 (6 bases). Germline values: CDR1 SQVTM, CDR2 ANQGSEA. The V gene lost 7 bases and the J gene lost 5 bases, with 17 bases spanning the gap. The CDR3 covers 13 residues. CDR3 loop: CSAQDRGLETQYF. CDR3 bases: TGCAGCGCCCAAGATAGGGGGTTGGAGACCCAGTACTTC.

Only one count was recorded for this clone. The chain joins TRBV19 to TRBJ1-2; TRBD1 matches 12 bases. The germline gives CDR1 LNHDA, CDR2 SQIVND (reference sequence). Trimming took 4 bases from V and 6 from J; bases not matched to a gene: 6. This CDR3 has 15 residues. CDR3 sequence reads: CASSTPGQGAHGYTF. DNA of the CDR3: TGTGCCAGTAGTACTCCGGGACAGGGGGCTCATGGCTACACCTTC.

This sequence joins TRBV6-5 and TRBJ2-7; possibly TRBD2 for D (6 bases). The CDR3 has 14 amino acids. V lost 5 bases, J lost 0 bases, and 11 bases lay in between. Germline loops: CDR1 MNHEY, CDR2 SVGAGI. CDR3 coding DNA: TGTGCCAGCAGTCCCTCCGGGGGCTCCTACGAGCAGTACTTC. This encodes CASSPSGGSYEQYF.

Concerning this clone: Other DNA sequences from this sample encode an identical CDR3 as well. CDR3 in DNA: TGCGCCAGCAGCCATACACTAGCCGGGGTTACAGATACGCAGTATTTT. Its translation is CASSHTLAGVTDTQYF. The chain recombines TRBV4-3 with TRBJ2-3, with a tentative D call TRBD2 (6 bases). This CDR3 spans 16 amino acids. Trimming cost V 3 bases and J 3 bases, with 16 bases left between them. The germline V gene has CDR1 LGHNA and CDR2 YSLEER.

The genes are TRBV15 and TRBJ2-7; D is possibly TRBD1 (6 bases). The CDR3 contains 15 residues. Germline V gene lookup returns CDR1 LNHNV and CDR2 YYDKDF (reference sequence). Deletions cut 5 bases from V and 3 bases from J, with 17 bases between. CDR3 sequence: CATSGMTGPLYEQYF. The CDR3 DNA follows: TGTGCCACCAGCGGTATGACAGGCCCCCTCTACGAGCAGTACTTC.

This chain connects TRBV10-3 to TRBJ1-6; TRBD1 aligns across 11 bases. V lost 0 bases to trimming and J lost 4 bases; unmatched junction nucleotides: 2. There are 17 residues in the CDR3. Germline CDR1 ENHRY, CDR2 SYGVKD. The CDR3 loop reads CAISESGTGGYNSPLHF. The CDR3 nucleotides read TGTGCCATCAGTGAGTCAGGGACAGGGGGGTATAATTCACCCCTCCACTTT.

The rearrangement joins TRBV5-1 to TRBJ2-1, with TRBD2 matching over 7 bases. This CDR3 is built from 13 residues. With V trimmed by 3 bases and J by 8 bases, 5 bases remained unmatched. Germline CDR1 reads SGHRS; CDR2 reads YFSETQ. This chain's CDR3 is CASSWLTSYEQFF. CDR3 nucleotides: TGCGCCAGCAGCTGGTTGACTAGCTATGAGCAGTTCTTC.

The V and J genes are TRBV27 and TRBJ2-1; weak D call: TRBD1 (6 bases). Germline CDR1 reads MNHEY; CDR2 reads SMNVEV (reference sequence). CDR3 length: 12 residues. V was shortened by 4 bases and J by 9 bases, with 10 bases between the two germline ends. CDR3 amino acids: CASSSGVPEQFF. The CDR3 DNA follows: TGTGCCAGCAGTTCAGGGGTCCCTGAGCAGTTCTTC.

The chain links TRBV18 to TRBJ1-6; D is unresolved. The CDR3 spans 16 residues. Germline CDR1 reads KGHSH; CDR2 reads LQKENI. V was clipped by 3 bases and J by 2 bases, with 11 bases between them. The CDR3 nucleotides read TGTGCCAGCTCACCTTCGGAGCGGGCCTATAATTCACCCCTCCACTTT. Its translation is CASSPSERAYNSPLHF.

This chain connects TRBV28 to TRBJ2-7; 7 bases map to TRBD2. Germline CDR1 and CDR2: MDHEN and SYDVKM. V lost 0 bases and J lost 3; bases outside the gene matches: 2. This CDR3 comprises 14 residues. The CDR3 loop is CASSLWGGDYEQYF. The CDR3 DNA follows: TGTGCCAGCAGTTTATGGGGGGGGGACTACGAGCAGTACTTC.

The V and J genes are TRBV19 and TRBJ2-7; 9 bases map to TRBD1. The V gene end was trimmed by 10 bases and the J gene end by 3 bases; junction bases not matched to a gene: 4. The CDR3 is made up of 12 amino acids. Germline CDR1 and CDR2: LNHDA and SQIVND (reference sequence). CDR3 in amino acids: CAKPGQGYEQYF. The CDR3 nucleotides are TGTGCCAAGCCGGGACAGGGCTACGAGCAGTACTTC.

The chain combines TRBV19 with TRBJ2-6; D is uncertain. There are 14 residues in the CDR3. Germline CDR1 reads LNHDA; CDR2 reads SQIVND (reference sequence). The ends were cut back, 7 bases at V and 2 bases at J, with 9 bases in the middle. Written as DNA, the CDR3 is TGTGCCAGTAATTGGGCAGCTGGGGCCAACGTCCTGACTTTC. This encodes CASNWAAGANVLTF.

This clone came up once. A junction boundary mismatches the germline segment, possibly from a read error. V usage is TRBV10-3 and J usage is TRBJ2-7, with a weak D call TRBD1 (6 bases). The CDR3 runs to 12 residues. Germline CDR1 reads ENHRY; CDR2 reads SYGVKD. CDR3 nucleotide sequence: TGCGTGACGGCAGGGGAGCCATACGAGCAGTACTTC. This translates into CVTAGEPYEQYF.

This clone was detected only once. J is TRBJ1-1 and V is TRBV4-1; no reliable D call. V shed 4 bases and J shed 1 base, with 19 bases lying between them. Per the germline V gene, CDR1 is MGHRA and CDR2 is YSYEKL. This CDR3 has 17 amino acids. The CDR3 loop reads CASSPLITTLENTEAFF. CDR3 sequence (DNA): TGCGCCAGCAGCCCCTTAATTACGACTTTGGAGAACACTGAAGCTTTCTTT.

This CDR3 reads CASSLEGTAYEQYF. The DNA of the CDR3 is TGTGCCAGCAGCCTCGAAGGGACAGCCTACGAGCAGTACTTC. The chain employs TRBV9 and TRBJ2-7; 7 nucleotides line up with TRBD1. CDR3 length: 14 residues. The germline CDR1 and CDR2 sequences are SGDLS and YYNGEE. With 4 bases clipped from V and 2 bases from J, the junction kept 6 bases outside the gene matches.

V gene TRBV10-2 combines with J gene TRBJ2-1, with TRBD2 identical over 9 bases. Germline CDR1 reads WSHSY; CDR2 reads SAAADI. V shed 2 bases and J 4 bases; nucleotides not matched to a gene: 0. The length of the CDR3 is 14 residues. The CDR3 bases are TGCGCCAGCAGTGAGCTAGCGGGATACAATGAGCAGTTCTTC. Protein product: CASSELAGYNEQFF.

The chain links TRBV27 to TRBJ2-7; 11 nucleotides line up with TRBD2. Looked up from germline, CDR1 is MNHEY and CDR2 is SMNVEV (reference sequence). The CDR3 is made up of 16 amino acids. V lost 5 bases and J lost 2; bases outside the gene matches: 8. CDR3 nucleotides: TGTGCCAGCAGTGTACTGCTAGCGGGGGGTGCCTACGAGCAGTACTTC. Encoded protein: CASSVLLAGGAYEQYF.

V usage is TRBV6-5 and J usage is TRBJ2-7; 12 bases match TRBD2. V was clipped by 5 bases and J by 1 base; unmatched bases: 3. The CDR3 spans 15 residues. Germline CDR1 is MNHEY and CDR2 is SVGAGI. CDR3 sequence (DNA): TGTGCCAGCAGTCCGCTAGCGGGGGGGTCCTACGAGCAGTACTTC. It encodes CASSPLAGGSYEQYF.

The V call is TRBV4-3, the J call TRBJ2-2, with 15 bases lining up with TRBD2. Germline CDR1 LGHNA, CDR2 YSLEER. The CDR3 sequence is 17 residues long. V was clipped by 3 bases and J by 8 bases; unmatched bases: 7. The CDR3 coding sequence is TGCGCCAGCAGCCACTGGACTAGCGGGGGGGTGGAAGGGGAGCTGTTTTTT. Translating gives CASSHWTSGGVEGELFF.

This chain connects TRBV7-8 to TRBJ1-5; D may be TRBD1 (5 bases). Per germline, CDR1 SGHVS and CDR2 FQNEAQ. This CDR3 comprises 15 residues. V lost 5 bases and J lost 1, with 12 bases in between. CDR3 nucleotide sequence: TGTGCCAGCAGCCCTAGGGAGGGGAGCAATCAGCCCCAGCATTTT. Amino acids: CASSPREGSNQPQHF.

The chain joins TRBV5-1 to TRBJ1-1; TRBD1 matches 8 bases. The CDR3 contains 14 residues. V gave up 4 bases and J gave up 4 bases; unmatched junction bases: 6. Looked up from germline, CDR1 is SGHRS and CDR2 is YFSETQ. The CDR3 sequence is CASSIQGAGTEAFF. CDR3 DNA sequence: TGCGCCAGCAGCATCCAGGGGGCTGGCACTGAAGCTTTCTTT.

The V call is TRBV29-1, the J call TRBJ2-2; D possibly corresponds to TRBD2 (5 bases). CDR1 SQVTM and CDR2 ANQGSEA come from the germline V gene. This CDR3 region has 13 residues. The ends were cut back, 5 bases at V and 1 base at J, with 8 bases in the middle. CDR3 region: CSVSGRNTGELFF. The CDR3 DNA is TGCAGCGTTTCGGGGAGGAACACCGGGGAGCTGTTTTTT.

The chain combines TRBV9 with TRBJ2-3, with 7 bases identical to TRBD1. The CDR3 has 14 residues. Germline assignment: CDR1 SGDLS and CDR2 YYNGEE. V dropped 5 bases and J dropped 2; count of bases not matched to a gene: 5. The CDR3 DNA reads TGTGCCAGCAGGACTGGGACAGACACAGATACGCAGTATTTT. Translated, it gives CASRTGTDTDTQYF.

The genes are TRBV6-5 and TRBJ2-2; TRBD1 might be the D (5 bases). CDR3 size: 13 residues. V gave up 6 bases and J gave up 6 bases, with 11 bases separating them. Looked up from germline, CDR1 is MNHEY and CDR2 is SVGAGI. The CDR3 bases are TGTGCCAGCAGAACCCAGGGTCCCGGGGAGCTGTTTTTT. Encoded protein: CASRTQGPGELFF.

V and J are TRBV4-3 and TRBJ2-2, with unresolved D. The CDR3 runs to 15 residues. CDR1 is LGHNA and CDR2 is YSLEER in the germline V gene. V lost 2 bases to trimming and J lost 5 bases, with 12 bases between them. The CDR3 is CASSQNSGWTGELFF. The DNA for the CDR3 is TGCGCCAGCAGCCAAAACAGTGGTTGGACCGGGGAGCTGTTTTTT.

The CDR3 DNA sequence: TGTGCCACAGGGGAGGGGGAGGATGGCTACACCTTC. Its protein product is CATGEGEDGYTF. V usage is TRBV25-1 and J usage is TRBJ1-2, with a tentative D call TRBD1 (6 bases). V was pared by 10 bases and J by 6 bases, with 15 bases between. CDR1 is MGHDK, CDR2 SYGVNS, per germline. The CDR3 covers 12 residues.

The chain couples TRBV7-3 to TRBJ2-2, with 8 bases that match TRBD2. J gave up 5 bases and V 4 bases, and 6 bases lay outside the gene matches. The CDR3 consists of 15 residues. Per germline, CDR1 SGHTA and CDR2 FQGTGA. CDR3 in amino acids: CASSSRGGATGELFF. As DNA, the CDR3 is TGTGCCAGCAGCTCCCGGGGGGGGGCTACCGGGGAGCTGTTTTTT.

As regards this clone: Other DNA sequences in this sample translate to the same CDR3. The rearrangement links TRBV7-9 to TRBJ1-6; 8 nucleotides match TRBD1. The CDR3 length is 14 residues. V trimming: 3 bases; J trimming: 6 bases; junction bases outside the gene matches: 1. Germline CDR1 is SEHNR and CDR2 is FQNEAQ (reference sequence). In DNA form, the CDR3 reads TGTGCCAGCAGCTTCCAGGGGGCTAATTCACCCCTCCACTTT. This sequence encodes CASSFQGANSPLHF.